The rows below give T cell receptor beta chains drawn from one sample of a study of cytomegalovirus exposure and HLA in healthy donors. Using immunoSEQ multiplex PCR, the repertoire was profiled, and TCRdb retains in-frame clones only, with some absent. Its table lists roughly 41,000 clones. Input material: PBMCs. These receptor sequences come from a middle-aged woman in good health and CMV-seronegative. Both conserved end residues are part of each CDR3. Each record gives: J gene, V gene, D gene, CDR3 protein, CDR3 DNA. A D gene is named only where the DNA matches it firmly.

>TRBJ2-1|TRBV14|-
CASSKRYNEQFF
TGTGCCAGCAGTAAGCGGTACAATGAGCAGTTCTTC
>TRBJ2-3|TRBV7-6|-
CASSLLNGRGGGTQYF
TGTGCCAGCAGCCTTCTAAACGGGAGAGGTGGGGGTACGCAGTATTTT
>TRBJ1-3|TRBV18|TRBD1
CASSQIQGAGNTIYF
TGTGCCAGCTCACAAATCCAGGGGGCTGGAAACACCATATATTTT
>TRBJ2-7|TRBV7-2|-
CASSPYTAYEQYF
TGTGCCAGCAGCCCGTATACTGCGTACGAGCAGTACTTC
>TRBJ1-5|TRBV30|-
CAWSVGENQPQHF
TGTGCCTGGAGTGTAGGGGAAAATCAGCCCCAGCATTTT
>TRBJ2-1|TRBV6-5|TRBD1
CASSYSGTGVYNEQFF
TGTGCCAGCAGTTACTCCGGGACAGGGGTCTACAATGAGCAGTTCTTC
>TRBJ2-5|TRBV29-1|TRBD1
CSVEDLDRGSAETQYF
TGCAGCGTTGAAGATCTGGACAGGGGTTCGGCAGAGACCCAGTACTTC
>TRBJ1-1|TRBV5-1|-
CASSLGGMNTEAFF
TGCGCCAGCAGCTTAGGCGGGATGAACACTGAAGCTTTCTTT
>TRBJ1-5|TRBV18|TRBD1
CASSPTGDSVQPQHF
TGTGCCAGCTCACCGACAGGGGACTCTGTTCAGCCCCAGCATTTT
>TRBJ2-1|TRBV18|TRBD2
CASSPGLGRGNEQFF
TGTGCCAGCTCACCGGGACTAGGTCGGGGGAATGAGCAGTTCTTC